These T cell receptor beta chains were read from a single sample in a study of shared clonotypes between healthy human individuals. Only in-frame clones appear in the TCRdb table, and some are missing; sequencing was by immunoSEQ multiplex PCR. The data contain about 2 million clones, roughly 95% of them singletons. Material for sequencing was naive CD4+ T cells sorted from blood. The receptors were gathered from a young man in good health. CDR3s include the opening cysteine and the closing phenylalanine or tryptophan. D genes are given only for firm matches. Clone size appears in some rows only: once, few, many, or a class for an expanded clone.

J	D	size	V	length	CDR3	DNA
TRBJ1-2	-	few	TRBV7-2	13	CASSFPGIYGYTF	TGTGCCAGCAGCTTCCCCGGGATCTATGGCTACACCTTC
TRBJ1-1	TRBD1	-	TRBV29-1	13	CSVAGTGDTEAFF	TGCAGCGTAGCCGGGACAGGGGACACTGAAGCTTTCTTT
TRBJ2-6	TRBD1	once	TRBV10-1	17	CASSESRDRDGANVLTF	TGCGCCAGCAGTGAGTCCCGGGACAGGGACGGGGCCAACGTCCTGACTTTC
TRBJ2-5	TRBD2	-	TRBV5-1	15	CASSLGGGSRETQYF	TGCGCCAGCAGCTTGGGGGGCGGGAGTAGAGAGACCCAGTACTTC
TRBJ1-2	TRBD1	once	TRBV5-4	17	CASSPTATGGADYGYTF	TGTGCCAGCAGCCCAACAGCTACAGGGGGCGCAGACTATGGCTACACCTTC
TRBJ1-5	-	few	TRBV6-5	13	CASSSLEGQPQHF	TGTGCCAGCAGTTCGTTGGAGGGTCAGCCCCAGCATTTT
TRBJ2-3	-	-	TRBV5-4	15	CASSLGGKGTDTQYF	TGTGCCAGCAGCTTGGGGGGGAAGGGCACAGATACGCAGTATTTT
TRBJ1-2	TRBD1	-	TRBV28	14	CASSLPGQFYGYTF	TGTGCCAGCAGTTTACCGGGACAGTTCTATGGCTACACCTTC
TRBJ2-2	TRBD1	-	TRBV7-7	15	CASSSGQGVAGELFF	TGTGCTAGCAGCTCAGGACAGGGGGTGGCCGGGGAGCTGTTTTTT
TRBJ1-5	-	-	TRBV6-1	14	CASSEQWGYQPQHF	TGTGCCAGCAGTGAACAGTGGGGCTATCAGCCCCAGCATTTT
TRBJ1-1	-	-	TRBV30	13	CAWNRQAGTEAFF	TGTGCCTGGAACCGACAGGCGGGGACTGAAGCTTTCTTT
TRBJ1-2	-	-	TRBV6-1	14	CASIHWGLMDGYTF	TGTGCCAGCATTCATTGGGGCCTGATGGACGGCTACACCTTC
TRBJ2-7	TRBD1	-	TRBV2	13	CASMGQGAGEQYF	TGTGCCAGCATGGGCCAGGGGGCGGGGGAGCAGTACTTC
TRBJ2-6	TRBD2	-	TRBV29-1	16	CSAIAGAGSGANVLTF	TGCAGCGCCATAGCGGGAGCGGGCTCTGGGGCCAACGTCCTGACTTTC
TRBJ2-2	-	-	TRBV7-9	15	CASSLVGVGTGELFF	TGTGCCAGCAGCTTAGTGGGAGTTGGCACCGGGGAGCTGTTTTTT
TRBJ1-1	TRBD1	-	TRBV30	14	CAWRTGRMNTEAFF	TGTGCCTGGAGGACAGGGCGGATGAACACTGAAGCTTTCTTT
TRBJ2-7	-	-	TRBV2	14	CASSSGAYSYEQYF	TGTGCCAGCAGTAGCGGAGCCTACTCCTACGAGCAGTACTTC
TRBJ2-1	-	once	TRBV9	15	CASSVDPGQINEQFF	TGTGCCAGCAGCGTCGACCCAGGGCAGATTAATGAGCAGTTCTTC